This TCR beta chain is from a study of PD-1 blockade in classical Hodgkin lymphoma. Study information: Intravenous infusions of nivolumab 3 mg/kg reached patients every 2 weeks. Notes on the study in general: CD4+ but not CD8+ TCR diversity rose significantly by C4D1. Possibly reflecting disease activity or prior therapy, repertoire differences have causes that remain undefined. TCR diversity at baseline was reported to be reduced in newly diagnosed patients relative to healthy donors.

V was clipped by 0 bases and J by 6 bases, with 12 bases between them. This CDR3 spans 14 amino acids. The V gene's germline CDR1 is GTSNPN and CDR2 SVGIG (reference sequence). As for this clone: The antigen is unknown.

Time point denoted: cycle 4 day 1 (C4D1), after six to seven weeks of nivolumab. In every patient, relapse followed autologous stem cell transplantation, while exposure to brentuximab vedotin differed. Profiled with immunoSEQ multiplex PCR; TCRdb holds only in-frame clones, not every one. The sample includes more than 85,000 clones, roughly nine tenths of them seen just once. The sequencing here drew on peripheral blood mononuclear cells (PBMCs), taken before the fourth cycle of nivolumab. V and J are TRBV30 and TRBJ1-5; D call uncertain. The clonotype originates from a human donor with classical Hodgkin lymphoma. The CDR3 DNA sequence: TGTGCCTGGAGTGTACTCGGAGATAGTCAGCCCCAGCATTTT. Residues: CAWSVLGDSQPQHF.